The clone carrying this T cell receptor beta chain was seen many times. This sample stems from a study of T cells after yellow fever vaccination. Generation of TCR cDNA used 5'RACE template switching (which added a universal primer site and UMIs). Using its own MiXCR run on the 5' RACE reads, TCRdb lists one record per CDR3 protein. The repertoire includes 30,000 or so distinct CDR3 sequences, 6.6% of them detected once, and around a fifth sits in the top ten. Germline V lookup: CDR1 SQVTM, CDR2 ANQGSEA. V lost 3 bases and J lost 11; bases outside the gene matches: 14. This CDR3 region has 14 residues.

This receptor was obtained from a man between 18 and 35 years old who received the YFV17D yellow fever vaccine. This specimen was PBMCs, either bulk or a sorted T-cell subset (CD4+, CD8+, memory, or dextramer-sorted; not recorded which), taken on the day of the first yellow fever vaccination. The rearrangement uses TRBV29-1 and TRBJ1-1; 8 nucleotides match TRBD1. In DNA, the CDR3 is TGCAGCGTTGAGCACGGGACAGGAAACATTTTGGCTTTCTTT. Amino acids: CSVEHGTGNILAFF.